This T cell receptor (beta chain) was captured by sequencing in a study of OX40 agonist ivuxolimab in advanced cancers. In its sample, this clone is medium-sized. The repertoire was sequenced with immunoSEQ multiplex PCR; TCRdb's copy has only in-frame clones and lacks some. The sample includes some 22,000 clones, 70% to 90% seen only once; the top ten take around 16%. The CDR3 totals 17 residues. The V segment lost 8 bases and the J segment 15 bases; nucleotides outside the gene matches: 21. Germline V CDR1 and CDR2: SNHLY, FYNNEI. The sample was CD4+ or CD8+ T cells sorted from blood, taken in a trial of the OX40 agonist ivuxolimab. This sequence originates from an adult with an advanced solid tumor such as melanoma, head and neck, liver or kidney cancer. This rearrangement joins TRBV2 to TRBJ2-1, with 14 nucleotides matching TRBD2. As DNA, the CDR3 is TGTGCCAGCCGGCCTGGGGGACTAGCGGGAGAAACGCCATGGGGGTTCTTC. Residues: CASRPGGLAGETPWGFF.